The 31 T cell receptor beta chains given below trace back to one sample, sequenced in a study of blood T cell repertoires in COVID-19. Here immunoSEQ multiplex PCR was the method, and the copy in TCRdb shows in-frame clones only, minus some. Among 400,000 to 550,000 clones, nearly 90% were seen once, and the ten largest hold about 2%. The sample consisted of PBMCs or T cells enriched from blood (not recorded which). The receptor set was obtained from a woman in her late teens or twenties with acute COVID-19.

The J gene is TRBJ2-5, the V gene TRBV5-1, with 11 bases matching TRBD2. J lost 0 bases, V lost 4 bases, and 2 bases had no gene match. The CDR3 spans 15 residues. Germline V gene data show CDR1 as SGHRS and CDR2 as YFSETQ. CDR3 bases: TGCGCCAGCAGCCGTAGCGGGAGGGACCAAGAGACCCAGTACTTC. Amino acids: CASSRSGRDQETQYF.

This clone showed up just once. This sequence joins TRBV11-2 and TRBJ2-4; 12 bases are a match to TRBD1. The CDR3 has 18 residues. Losses at the gene ends were 1 base for V and 1 base for J; bases not matched to a gene: 5. CDR1 SGHAT and CDR2 FQNNGV come from the germline V gene. CDR3 nucleotides: TGTGCCAGCAGCTTAGTGGGACAGGGGGCGCCGGCCAAAAACATTCAGTACTTC. This codes for CASSLVGQGAPAKNIQYF. Full variable domain (remainder filled in from reference TRBV11-2 and TRBJ2-4): EAGVAQSPRYKIIEKRQSVAFWCNPISGHATLYWYQQILGQGPKLLIQFQNNGVVDDSQLPKDRFSAERLKGVDSTLKIQPAKLEDSAVYLCASSLVGQGAPAKNIQYFGAGTRLSVL.

The chain recombines TRBV11-2 with TRBJ2-1; D gene unclear. Germline V gives CDR1 SGHAT, CDR2 FQNNGV. V lost 7 bases and J lost 8, with 12 bases in between. The CDR3 consists of 12 residues. The CDR3 DNA reads as TGTGCCAGCAAAAAAATTCAGGATGAGCAGTTCTTC. Encoded protein: CASKKIQDEQFF.

This chain uses TRBV28 with TRBJ2-7; 10 bases map to TRBD1. CDR3 length: 16 amino acids. V shed 1 base and J 2 bases; nucleotides not matched to a gene: 5. CDR1 and CDR2 from the germline V gene are MDHEN and SYDVKM. As DNA, the CDR3 is TGTGCCAGCAGTTTATTCAAAGGGACAGGGGCCTACGAGCAGTACTTC. It yields the protein CASSLFKGTGAYEQYF.

V is TRBV2 and J is TRBJ1-1, with unresolved D. Germline V gene lookup returns CDR1 SNHLY and CDR2 FYNNEI. V was cut by 3 bases and J by 1 base, with 9 bases left in between. There are 14 residues in the CDR3. CDR3 loop: CASSERAENTEAFF. Here the CDR3 DNA reads TGTGCCAGCAGTGAGAGGGCCGAGAACACTGAAGCTTTCTTT.

This rearrangement joins TRBV7-2 to TRBJ2-1; maybe TRBD2 (5 bases). The CDR3 contains 15 residues. With 5 bases removed from V and 1 base from J, the gap between germline ends came to 12 bases. Germline-derived CDR1 and CDR2 are SGHTA and FQGNSA. The CDR3 loop reads CASSPQPGSYNEQFF. Here the CDR3 DNA reads TGTGCCAGCAGCCCCCAGCCGGGGTCCTACAATGAGCAGTTCTTC.

This chain connects TRBV5-6 to TRBJ2-1; 9 bases match TRBD1. This CDR3 region has 13 residues. CDR1 SGHDT and CDR2 YYEEEE come from the germline V gene. V shed 4 bases, J shed 6 bases, and the junction held 2 bases outside the gene matches. In nucleotides, the CDR3 is TGTGCCAGCAGCCCGGGACAGGGCAATGAGCAGTTCTTC. Amino acids: CASSPGQGNEQFF. Full variable domain (outside the CDR3, taken from reference TRBV5-6 and TRBJ2-1): DAGVTQSPTHLIKTRGQQVTLRCSPKSGHDTVSWYQQALGQGPQFIFQYYEEEERQRGNFPDRFSGHQFPNYSSELNVNALLLGDSALYLCASSPGQGNEQFFGPGTRLTVL.

The chain has TRBV6-5 and TRBJ1-4, with D unresolved. V shed 6 bases and J shed 3 bases, with 14 bases lying between them. Per the germline V gene, CDR1 is MNHEY and CDR2 is SVGAGI. The CDR3 is 15 residues long. The chain's CDR3 is CASSLRTPPNEKLFF. CDR3 nucleotide sequence: TGTGCCAGCAGCCTCAGGACTCCACCTAATGAAAAACTGTTTTTT.

V and J are TRBV23-1 and TRBJ1-3; D not resolved. TRBV23-1 is placed among ORFs of uncertain function. Trimming pared 6 bases from V and 3 bases from J, leaving 3 bases between. CDR3 length: 11 residues. The CDR3 sequence: CASSRGNTIYF. CDR3 nucleotide sequence: TGCGCCAGCAGCCGTGGAAACACCATATATTTT.

The chain employs TRBV3-1 (or the pseudogene TRBV3-2) and TRBJ2-3; 12 bases match TRBD2. Germline CDR1 is LGHDT and CDR2 is YNNKEL (reference sequence). Trimming took 2 bases from V and 4 from J; bases not matched to a gene: 7. The CDR3 runs 17 residues. The CDR3, as DNA: TGTGCCAGCAGCCAATTTTTGACTAGCGGGAGCTCAGATACGCAGTATTTT. Encoded protein: CASSQFLTSGSSDTQYF.

The CDR3 region is CASSHRLAGGRSYNEQFF. Here the CDR3 DNA reads TGTGCCAGCAGCCACCGACTAGCGGGGGGCCGCTCCTACAATGAGCAGTTCTTC. The rearrangement joins TRBV3-1 (or the pseudogene TRBV3-2) to TRBJ2-1; 13 bases are shared with TRBD2. CDR1 is LGHDT and CDR2 is YNNKEL in the germline V gene (reference sequence). The CDR3 sequence is 18 residues long. V lost 3 bases, J lost 0 bases, and 5 bases stayed unmatched.

The gene calls are TRBV28 and TRBJ1-5, with TRBD1 matching over 7 bases. The germline V gene encodes CDR1 MDHEN and CDR2 SYDVKM. Trimming cost V 4 bases and J 0 bases; bases outside gene matches: 9. This CDR3 has 17 residues. CDR3 sequence reads: CASSSPSGTASNQPQHF. For the CDR3, the DNA is TGTGCCAGCAGTTCGCCCTCCGGGACAGCTAGCAATCAGCCCCAGCATTTT.

The sample holds one count of this clone. The chain is built from TRBV7-3 and TRBJ2-3; 9 bases are a match to TRBD2. The CDR3 sequence is 18 residues long. J gave up 1 base and V 5 bases, and 13 bases lay outside the gene matches. The germline CDR1 and CDR2 sequences are SGHTA and FQGTGA. The CDR3 sequence is CASSHGLRTSEGTDTQYF. DNA for the CDR3: TGTGCCAGCAGCCATGGGCTACGGACTAGCGAAGGCACAGATACGCAGTATTTT.

V gene TRBV5-6 combines with J gene TRBJ2-2; 8 nucleotides match TRBD1. Germline values: CDR1 SGHDT, CDR2 YYEEEE. The length of the CDR3 is 16 residues. The J segment lost 5 bases and the V segment lost 3 bases, leaving 9 bases of the junction unmatched. The CDR3 bases are TGTGCCAGCAGCTGGTGTAGTGACAGGGGAACCGGGGAGCTGTTTTTT. This translates into CASSWCSDRGTGELFF.

The rearrangement uses TRBV9 and TRBJ2-2, with D possibly TRBD1 on 5 matching bases. The germline CDR1 and CDR2 sequences are SGDLS and YYNGEE. The CDR3 is made up of 14 amino acids. V dropped 0 bases and J dropped 4 bases, with 7 bases sitting between them. CDR3 nucleotides: TGTGCCAGCAGCGTAGGGGGCCCCACCGGGGAGCTGTTTTTT. This gives the protein CASSVGGPTGELFF.

This chain uses TRBV27 with TRBJ1-2; tentatively, D is TRBD1 (6 bases). This CDR3 has 15 amino acids. Trimming left V 3 bases short and J 1 base short, with 12 bases between. Germline lookup yields CDR1 MNHEY and CDR2 SMNVEV (reference sequence). CDR3: CASSFGTRINYGYTF. CDR3 bases: TGTGCCAGCAGTTTTGGGACAAGGATTAACTATGGCTACACCTTC.

For this clone: The junction differs from germline at one of its ends, possibly a read error. The chain carries TRBV9 and TRBJ1-1; D gene unclear. Per the germline V gene, CDR1 is SGDLS and CDR2 is YYNGEE. The CDR3 loop spans 14 amino acids. CDR3 amino acids: CASSGGMGNAEAFF. The DNA of the CDR3 is TGTGCCAGCAGCGGAGGGATGGGGAACGCTGAAGCTTTCTTT.

This clone was seen a few times. This rearrangement joins TRBV3-1 (or the pseudogene TRBV3-2) to TRBJ1-4; D is ambiguous. The CDR3 totals 14 residues. Germline CDR1 is LGHDT and CDR2 is YNNKEL (reference sequence). The V and J ends lost 6 bases and 4 bases respectively, with 12 bases between them. The CDR3 sequence: CASRSRVLNEKLFF. CDR3 DNA: TGTGCCAGCAGATCCCGGGTCCTTAATGAAAAACTGTTTTTT.

V usage is TRBV7-7 and J usage is TRBJ2-1, with 12 bases aligning to TRBD2. The ends lost 5 bases at V and 5 bases at J; junction bases unmatched: 4. This CDR3 comprises 15 residues. Germline loops: CDR1 SSHAT, CDR2 FNYEAQ (reference sequence). CDR3 sequence: CASSTGLAGNNEQFF. The DNA of the CDR3 is TGTGCCAGCAGCACGGGACTAGCGGGTAACAATGAGCAGTTCTTC.

J is TRBJ1-1 and V is TRBV5-5; 9 bases map to TRBD1. The J segment lost 11 bases and the V segment lost 3 bases, leaving 8 bases of the junction unmatched. CDR1 and CDR2 from the germline V gene are SGHKS and YYEKEE (reference sequence). This CDR3 spans 13 amino acids. CDR3 sequence (DNA): TGTGCCAGCAGCTCCGGGACAGGGAGAAGTGCTTTCTTT. Its translation: CASSSGTGRSAFF.

V is TRBV9 and J is TRBJ1-6, with TRBD1 matching over 8 bases. Unmatched junction bases numbered 4, after V lost 4 bases and J lost 4 bases. This CDR3 has 15 amino acids. Looked up from germline, CDR1 is SGDLS and CDR2 is YYNGEE. The CDR3 spells CASSNRDRYNSPLHF. As DNA, the CDR3 is TGTGCCAGCAGCAACCGGGACAGGTATAATTCACCCCTCCACTTT.

The CDR3: CASIPLGGKGASYEQYF. For the CDR3, the DNA is TGTGCCAGCATCCCCTTAGGGGGGAAGGGGGCCTCCTACGAGCAGTACTTC. The chain employs TRBV11-2 and TRBJ2-7, with D possibly matching TRBD1 (7 bases). The CDR3 spans 17 residues. The V end was cut by 7 bases, the J end by 0 bases, with 22 bases between. CDR1 is SGHAT and CDR2 is FQNNGV in the germline V gene.

V usage is TRBV5-1 and J usage is TRBJ2-7, with 10 bases that match TRBD1. Germline loops: CDR1 SGHRS, CDR2 YFSETQ. J was trimmed by 4 bases and V by 2 bases; bases with no gene match: 15. The CDR3 length is 18 residues. The CDR3: CASSFGGSGTGVTYEQYF. CDR3 nucleotide sequence: TGCGCCAGCAGCTTCGGCGGGTCTGGGACAGGGGTCACTTACGAGCAGTACTTC. Variable domain in full (rest from reference TRBV5-1 and TRBJ2-7): KAGVTQTPRYLIKTRGQQVTLSCSPISGHRSVSWYQQTPGQGLQFLFEYFSETQRNKGNFPGRFSGRQFSNSRSEMNVSTLELGDSALYLCASSFGGSGTGVTYEQYFGPGTRLTVT.

The V call is TRBV6-5, the J call TRBJ2-7; TRBD1 might be the D (7 bases). The V and J ends lost 5 bases and 3 bases respectively, with 17 bases between them. Germline V gives CDR1 MNHEY, CDR2 SVGAGI. The CDR3 totals 15 residues. The CDR3 region is CASSRRGLTSYEQYF. For the CDR3, the DNA is TGTGCCAGCAGTAGGAGGGGGCTAACAAGCTACGAGCAGTACTTC.

V gene TRBV12-3 or TRBV12-4 combines with J gene TRBJ1-1; possible D gene TRBD1, 6 bases. V shed 6 bases and J shed 4 bases, with 12 bases lying between them. The CDR3 length is 13 residues. DNA of the CDR3: TGTGCCAGCAGCCACAGGGAAATCACTGAAGCTTTCTTT. It yields the protein CASSHREITEAFF.

The count of this clone is one. The chain employs TRBV3-1 (or the pseudogene TRBV3-2) and TRBJ2-7; D is unresolved. CDR3 size: 14 residues. V was pared by 0 bases and J by 3 bases, with 9 bases between. The germline V gene has CDR1 LGHDT and CDR2 YNNKEL (reference sequence). DNA of the CDR3: TGTGCCAGCAGCCAAGATTCCCTTAACTACGAGCAGTACTTC. As protein: CASSQDSLNYEQYF.

The genes are TRBV11-2 and TRBJ1-1, with D hard to call. This CDR3 comprises 11 residues. Germline values: CDR1 SGHAT, CDR2 FQNNGV. V lost 1 base and J 10 bases, leaving 7 bases between the germline ends. CDR3 bases: TGTGCCAGCAGCTTAGTTAGAGGAGCTTTCTTT. Translating gives CASSLVRGAFF.

This clone was counted only a few times. The identical CDR3 is also encoded by other nucleotide sequences in the sample. This chain joins TRBV5-1 and TRBJ1-2; 9 bases align to TRBD1. Unmatched junction bases numbered 4, after V lost 0 bases and J lost 4 bases. Germline CDR1 reads SGHRS; CDR2 reads YFSETQ. The CDR3 loop spans 15 amino acids. DNA of the CDR3: TGCGCCAGCAGCTTGGTGGGACAGGGTGGCTATGGCTACACCTTC. Protein sequence: CASSLVGQGGYGYTF.

The chain recombines TRBV28 with TRBJ2-3; 11 bases are shared with TRBD2. The CDR3 loop spans 16 amino acids. Germline V gene data show CDR1 as MDHEN and CDR2 as SYDVKM. With 5 bases clipped from V and 1 base from J, the junction kept 5 bases outside the gene matches. The CDR3 loop is CASSLKLAGGTDTQYF. DNA for the CDR3: TGTGCCAGCAGTCTGAAACTAGCGGGGGGCACAGATACGCAGTATTTT.

The rearrangement joins TRBV5-5 to TRBJ2-7; possibly TRBD2 for D (5 bases). Germline-derived CDR1 and CDR2 are SGHKS and YYEKEE (reference sequence). The V gene lost 4 bases and the J gene lost 2 bases, with 19 bases spanning the gap. The CDR3 is made up of 16 amino acids. CDR3 loop: CASSPYGVPGPYEQYF. CDR3 nucleotide sequence: TGTGCCAGCAGCCCATACGGGGTCCCCGGGCCCTACGAGCAGTACTTC.

This clone was seen a single time. V usage is TRBV20-1 and J usage is TRBJ2-1; TRBD2 matches at 8 bases. This CDR3 is 15 amino acids long. Germline-derived CDR1 and CDR2 are DFQATT and SNEGSKA (reference sequence). The V gene end was trimmed by 3 bases and the J gene end by 6 bases; junction bases not matched to a gene: 10. CDR3 coding DNA: TGCAGTGCTAGTAGTTCGGGGGGGCCTTTCAATGAGCAGTTCTTC. Its protein is CSASSSGGPFNEQFF.